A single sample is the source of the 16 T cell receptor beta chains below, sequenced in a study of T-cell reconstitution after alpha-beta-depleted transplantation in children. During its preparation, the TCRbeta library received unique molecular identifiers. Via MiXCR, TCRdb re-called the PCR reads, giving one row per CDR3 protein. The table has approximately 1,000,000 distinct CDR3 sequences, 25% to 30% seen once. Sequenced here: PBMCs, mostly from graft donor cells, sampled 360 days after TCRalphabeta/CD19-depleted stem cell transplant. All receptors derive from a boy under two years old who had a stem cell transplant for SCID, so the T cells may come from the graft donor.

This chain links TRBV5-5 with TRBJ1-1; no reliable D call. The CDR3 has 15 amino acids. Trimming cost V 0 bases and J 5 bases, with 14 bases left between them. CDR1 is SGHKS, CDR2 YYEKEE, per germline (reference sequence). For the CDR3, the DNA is TGTGCCAGCAGCTTGGTCATAGTAGTCGGAACTGAAGCTTTCTTT. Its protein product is CASSLVIVVGTEAFF. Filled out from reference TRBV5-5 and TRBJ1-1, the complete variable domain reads DAGVTQSPTHLIKTRGQQVTLRCSPISGHKSVSWYQQVLGQGPQFIFQYYEKEERGRGNFPDRFSARQFPNYSSELNVNALLLGDSALYLCASSLVIVVGTEAFFGQGTRLTVV.

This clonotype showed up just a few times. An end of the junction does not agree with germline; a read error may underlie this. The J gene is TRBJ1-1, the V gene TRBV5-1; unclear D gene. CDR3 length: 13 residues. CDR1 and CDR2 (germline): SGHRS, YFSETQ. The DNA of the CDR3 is TGCGCCAGCAGCTTGGCAGTGAACGCTGAAGCTTTCTTT. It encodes CASSLAVNAEAFF.

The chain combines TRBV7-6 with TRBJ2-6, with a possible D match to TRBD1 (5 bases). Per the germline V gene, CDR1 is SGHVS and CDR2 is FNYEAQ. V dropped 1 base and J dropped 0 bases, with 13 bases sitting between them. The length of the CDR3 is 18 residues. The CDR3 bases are TGTGCCAGCAGCTTAGAGGGGTGGGGTTCCTCTGGGGCCAACGTCCTGACTTTC. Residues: CASSLEGWGSSGANVLTF. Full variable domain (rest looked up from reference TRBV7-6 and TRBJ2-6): GAGVSQSPRYKVTKRGQDVALRCDPISGHVSLYWYRQALGQGPEFLTYFNYEAQQDKSGLPNDRFSAERPEGSISTLTIQRTEQRDSAMYRCASSLEGWGSSGANVLTFGAGSRLTVL.

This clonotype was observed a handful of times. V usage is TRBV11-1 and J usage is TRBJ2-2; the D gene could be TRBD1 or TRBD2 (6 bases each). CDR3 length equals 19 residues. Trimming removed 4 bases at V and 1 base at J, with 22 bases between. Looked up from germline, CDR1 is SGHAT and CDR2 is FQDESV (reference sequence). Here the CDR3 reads CASSSARRPGARNTGELFF. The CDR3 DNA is TGTGCCAGCAGCTCCGCTAGAAGACCGGGGGCGAGGAACACCGGGGAGCTGTTTTTT. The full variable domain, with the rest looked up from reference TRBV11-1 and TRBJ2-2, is EAEVAQSPRYKITEKSQAVAFWCDPISGHATLYWYRQILGQGPELLVQFQDESVVDDSQLPKDRFSAERLKGVDSTLKIQPAELGDSAMYLCASSSARRPGARNTGELFFGEGSRLTVL.

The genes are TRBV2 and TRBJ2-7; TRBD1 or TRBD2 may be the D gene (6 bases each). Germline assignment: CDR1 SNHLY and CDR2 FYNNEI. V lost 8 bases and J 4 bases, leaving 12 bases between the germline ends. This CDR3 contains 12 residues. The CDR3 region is CASGRGEYEQYF. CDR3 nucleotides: TGTGCCAGCGGTAGGGGGGAATACGAGCAGTACTTC.

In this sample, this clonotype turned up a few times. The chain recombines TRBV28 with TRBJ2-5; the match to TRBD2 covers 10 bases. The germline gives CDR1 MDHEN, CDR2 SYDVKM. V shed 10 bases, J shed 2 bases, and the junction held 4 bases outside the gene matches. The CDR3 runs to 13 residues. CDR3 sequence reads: CATEAGGQETQYF. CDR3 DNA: TGTGCCACCGAAGCGGGGGGGCAAGAGACCCAGTACTTC.

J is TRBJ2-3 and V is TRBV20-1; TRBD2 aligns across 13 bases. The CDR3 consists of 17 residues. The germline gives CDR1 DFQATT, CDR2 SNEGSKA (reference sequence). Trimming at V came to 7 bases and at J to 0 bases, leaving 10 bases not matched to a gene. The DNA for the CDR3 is TGCAGTGGTGGACTAGCGGGGGACTACCCTAGCACAGATACGCAGTATTTT. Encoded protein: CSGGLAGDYPSTDTQYF.

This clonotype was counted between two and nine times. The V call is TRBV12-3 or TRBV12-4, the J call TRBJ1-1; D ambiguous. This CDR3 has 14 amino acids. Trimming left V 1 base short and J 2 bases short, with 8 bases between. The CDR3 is CASSLGSSNTEAFF. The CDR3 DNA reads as TGTGCCAGCAGTTTAGGGTCCTCTAACACTGAAGCTTTCTTT.

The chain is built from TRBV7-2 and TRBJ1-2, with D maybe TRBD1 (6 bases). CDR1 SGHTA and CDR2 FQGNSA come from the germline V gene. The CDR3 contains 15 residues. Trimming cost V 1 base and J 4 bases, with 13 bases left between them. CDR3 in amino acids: CASSLGLGGGYGYTF. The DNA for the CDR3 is TGTGCCAGCAGCTTAGGGTTAGGAGGGGGCTATGGCTACACCTTC. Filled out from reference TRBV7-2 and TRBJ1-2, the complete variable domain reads GAGVSQSPSNKVTEKGKDVELRCDPISGHTALYWYRQSLGQGLEFLIYFQGNSAPDKSGLPSDRFSAERTGGSVSTLTIQRTQQEDSAVYLCASSLGLGGGYGYTFGSGTRLTVV.

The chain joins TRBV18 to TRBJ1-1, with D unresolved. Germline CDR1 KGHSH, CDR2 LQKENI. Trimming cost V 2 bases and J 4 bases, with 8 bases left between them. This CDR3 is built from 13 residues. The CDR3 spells CASSPELITEAFF. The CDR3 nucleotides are TGTGCCAGCTCACCAGAGCTCATCACTGAAGCTTTCTTT. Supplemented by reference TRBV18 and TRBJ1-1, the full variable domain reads NAGVMQNPRHLVRRRGQEARLRCSPMKGHSHVYWYRQLPEEGLKFMVYLQKENIIDESGMPKERFSAEFPKEGPSILRIQQVVRGDSAAYFCASSPELITEAFFGQGTRLTVV.

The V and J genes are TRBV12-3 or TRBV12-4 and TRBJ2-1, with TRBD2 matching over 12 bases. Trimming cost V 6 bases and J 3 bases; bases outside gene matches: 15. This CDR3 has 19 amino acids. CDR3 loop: CASSPGHRLAGAIYNEQFF. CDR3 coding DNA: TGTGCCAGCAGCCCGGGGCACCGACTAGCGGGGGCCATCTACAATGAGCAGTTCTTC.

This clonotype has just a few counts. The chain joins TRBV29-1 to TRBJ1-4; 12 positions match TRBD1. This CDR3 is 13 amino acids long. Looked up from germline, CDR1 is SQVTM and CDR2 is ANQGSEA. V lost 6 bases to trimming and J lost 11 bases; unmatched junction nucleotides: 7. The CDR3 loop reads CSVEPGQGAKLFF. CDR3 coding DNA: TGCAGCGTAGAACCGGGACAGGGGGCTAAACTGTTTTTT.

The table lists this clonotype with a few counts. The chain's CDR3 is CSVATSYEQYF. For the CDR3, the DNA is TGCAGCGTTGCTACTTCCTACGAGCAGTACTTC. This chain links TRBV29-1 with TRBJ2-7; D is unclear. Germline V gene sequence: CDR1 SQVTM, CDR2 ANQGSEA. V gave up 4 bases and J gave up 1 base, with 5 bases separating them. The CDR3 consists of 11 residues.

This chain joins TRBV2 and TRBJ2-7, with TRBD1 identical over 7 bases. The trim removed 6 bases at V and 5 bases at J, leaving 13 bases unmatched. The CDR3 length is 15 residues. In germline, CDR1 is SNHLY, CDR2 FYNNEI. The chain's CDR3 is CASRMGRQGWDEQYF. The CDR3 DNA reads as TGTGCCAGCAGAATGGGCCGACAGGGATGGGACGAGCAGTACTTC.

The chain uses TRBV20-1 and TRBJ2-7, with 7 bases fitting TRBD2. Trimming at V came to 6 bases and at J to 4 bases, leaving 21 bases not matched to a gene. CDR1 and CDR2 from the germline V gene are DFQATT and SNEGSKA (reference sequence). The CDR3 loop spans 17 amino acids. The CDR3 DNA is TGCAGTGCAGTAACGGGGACTACCGATAGTTTGAGGTACGAGCAGTACTTC. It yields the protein CSAVTGTTDSLRYEQYF.

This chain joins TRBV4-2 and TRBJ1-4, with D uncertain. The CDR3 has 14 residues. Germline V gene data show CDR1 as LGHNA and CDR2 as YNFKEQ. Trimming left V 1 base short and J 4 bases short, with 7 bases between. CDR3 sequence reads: CASSQGPNNEKLFF. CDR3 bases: TGTGCCAGCAGCCAAGGCCCGAATAATGAAAAACTGTTTTTT.